The 3 T cell receptor beta chains below come from one sample, sequenced in a study of human T cells and chemical hapten exposure. MiXCR, applied by TCRdb to the RACE reads, yields one record per CDR3 protein. The repertoire holds fewer than 65,000 distinct CDR3 sequences, with about 9.2% as singletons. Time point: pre-sensitization, week 0. Sample treatment: therapeutic diphenylcyclopropenone sensitization with weekly scalp DPC. This specimen consisted of whole blood, obtained in connection with sensitization to the hapten diphenylcyclopropenone (DPC). These TCRs come from a woman aged 35 to 49 with alopecia areata. Some clones in this sample may be carry-over from other donors' samples.

This clonotype was recorded at least ten times. This sequence joins TRBV7-9 and TRBJ2-3, with 8 positions matching TRBD1. The V gene's germline CDR1 is SEHNR and CDR2 FQNEAQ (reference sequence). Unmatched junction bases numbered 9, after V lost 11 bases and J lost 2 bases. The CDR3 spans 14 residues. In nucleotides, the CDR3 is TGTGCCGGCATAACGACAGGGGCCACAGATACGCAGTATTTT. Its translation is CAGITTGATDTQYF.

In its sample, this clonotype was seen many times. The V and J genes are TRBV7-8 and TRBJ2-3; 15 bases match TRBD2. Per the germline V gene, CDR1 is SGHVS and CDR2 is FQNEAQ. Unmatched junction bases numbered 2, after V lost 5 bases and J lost 5 bases. This CDR3 is 15 amino acids long. The CDR3 coding sequence is TGTGCCAGCAGCCGGGGACTAGCGGGGGGAGATACGCAGTATTTT. It encodes CASSRGLAGGDTQYF.

The chain employs TRBV20-1 and TRBJ1-3, with D possibly TRBD1 on 6 matching bases. This CDR3 region has 14 residues. Germline-derived CDR1 and CDR2 are DFQATT and SNEGSKA (reference sequence). V lost 3 bases to trimming and J lost 1 base, with 10 bases between them. For the CDR3, the DNA is TGCAGTGCTAGGATAGGGGGATCTGGAAACACCATATATTTT. This codes for CSARIGGSGNTIYF.